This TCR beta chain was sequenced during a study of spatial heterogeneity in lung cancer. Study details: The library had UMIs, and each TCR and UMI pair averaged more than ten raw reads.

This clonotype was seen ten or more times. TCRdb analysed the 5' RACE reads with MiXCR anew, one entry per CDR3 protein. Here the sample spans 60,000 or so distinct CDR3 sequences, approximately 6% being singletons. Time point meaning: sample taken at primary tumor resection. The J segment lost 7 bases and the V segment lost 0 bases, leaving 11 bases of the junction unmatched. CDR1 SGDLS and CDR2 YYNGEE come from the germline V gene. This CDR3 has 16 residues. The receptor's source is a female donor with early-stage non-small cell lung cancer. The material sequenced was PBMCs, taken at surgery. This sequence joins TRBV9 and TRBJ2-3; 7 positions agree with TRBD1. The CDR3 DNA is TGTGCCAGCAGCGTAGGAGGCGGCAGGGGGACCTATACGCAGTATTTT. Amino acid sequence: CASSVGGGRGTYTQYF.